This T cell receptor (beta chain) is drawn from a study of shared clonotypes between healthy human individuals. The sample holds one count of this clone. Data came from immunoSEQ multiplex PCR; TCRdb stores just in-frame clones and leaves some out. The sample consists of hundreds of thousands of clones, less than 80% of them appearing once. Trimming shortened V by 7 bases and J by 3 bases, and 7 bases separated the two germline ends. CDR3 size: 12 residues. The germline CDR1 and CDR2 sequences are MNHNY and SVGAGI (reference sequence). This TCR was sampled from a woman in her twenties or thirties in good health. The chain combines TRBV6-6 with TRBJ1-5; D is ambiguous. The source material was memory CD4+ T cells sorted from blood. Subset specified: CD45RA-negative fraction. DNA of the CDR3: TGTGCCAGCAAAGGGCCCAATCAGCCCCAGCATTTT. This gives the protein CASKGPNQPQHF.